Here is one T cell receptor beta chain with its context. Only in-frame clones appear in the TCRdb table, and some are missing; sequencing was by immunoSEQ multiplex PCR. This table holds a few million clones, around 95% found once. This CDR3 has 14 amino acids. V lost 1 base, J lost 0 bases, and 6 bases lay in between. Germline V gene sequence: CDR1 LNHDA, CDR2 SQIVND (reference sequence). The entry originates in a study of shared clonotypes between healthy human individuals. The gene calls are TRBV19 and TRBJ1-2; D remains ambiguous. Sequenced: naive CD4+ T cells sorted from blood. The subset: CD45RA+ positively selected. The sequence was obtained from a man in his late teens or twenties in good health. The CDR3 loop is CASSIGQPNYGYTF. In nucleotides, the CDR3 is TGTGCCAGTAGTATAGGCCAGCCTAACTATGGCTACACCTTC.